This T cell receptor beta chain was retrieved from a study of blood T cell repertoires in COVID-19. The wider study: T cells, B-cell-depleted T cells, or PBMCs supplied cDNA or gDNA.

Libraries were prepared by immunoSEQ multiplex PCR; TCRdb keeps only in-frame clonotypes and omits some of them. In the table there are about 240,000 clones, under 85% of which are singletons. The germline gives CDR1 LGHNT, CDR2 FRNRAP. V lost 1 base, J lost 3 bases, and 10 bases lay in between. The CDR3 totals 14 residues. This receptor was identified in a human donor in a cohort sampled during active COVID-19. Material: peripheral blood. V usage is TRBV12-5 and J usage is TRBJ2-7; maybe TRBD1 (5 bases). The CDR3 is CASGLGTGDYEQYF. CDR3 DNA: TGTGCTAGTGGTTTGGGAACAGGAGACTACGAGCAGTACTTC.